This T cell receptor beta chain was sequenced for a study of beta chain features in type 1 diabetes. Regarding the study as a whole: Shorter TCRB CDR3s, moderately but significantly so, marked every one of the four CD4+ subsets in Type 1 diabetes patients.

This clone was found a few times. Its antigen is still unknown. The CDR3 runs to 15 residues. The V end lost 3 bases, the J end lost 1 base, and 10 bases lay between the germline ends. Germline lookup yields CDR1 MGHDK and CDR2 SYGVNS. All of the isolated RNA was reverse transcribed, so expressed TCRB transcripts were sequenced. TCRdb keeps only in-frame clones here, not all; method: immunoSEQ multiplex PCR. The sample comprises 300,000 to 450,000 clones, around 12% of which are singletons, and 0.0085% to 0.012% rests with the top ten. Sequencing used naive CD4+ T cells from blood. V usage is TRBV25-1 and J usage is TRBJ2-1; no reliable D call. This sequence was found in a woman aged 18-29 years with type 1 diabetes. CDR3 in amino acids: CASSDNGVSYNEQFF. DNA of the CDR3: TGTGCCAGCAGTGATAATGGAGTTTCCTACAATGAGCAGTTCTTC.